The present T cell receptor (beta chain) was sequenced within a study of blood T cell repertoires in COVID-19. Study in general: PBMCs, B-cell-depleted T cells, or T cells provided the cDNA or gDNA that made up the material.

The protocol was immunoSEQ multiplex PCR, while the TCRdb copy is restricted to in-frame clones and leaves out a portion. The data show approximately 140,000 clones, 75% to 90% seen once. The V gene's germline CDR1 is LNHDA and CDR2 SQIVND (reference sequence). Losses at the gene ends were 10 bases for V and 0 bases for J; bases not matched to a gene: 8. The CDR3 runs to 15 residues. The sample taken for sequencing was peripheral blood. V and J are TRBV19 and TRBJ1-1, with 10 bases matching TRBD1. The sequence derives from a man between 65 and 85 years old with acute or convalescent COVID-19. CDR3 coding DNA: TGTGCCACCGGGACAGGGGCCAGTATGAACACTGAAGCTTTCTTT. Translated: CATGTGASMNTEAFF.